One T cell receptor (beta chain) is described in this entry. Its antigen is unknown. The record has no base qualities; no much larger clone is one base away. Collaborating institutions collected whole blood in K2EDTA tubes following their own protocols. For TCRbeta analysis, collaborators shipped samples in one of three forms: frozen whole blood, isolated PBMCs, or DNA extracted from either of those sample types. This sample stems from a study of blood T cell repertoires in COVID-19 (dated by TCRdb to about 2020). At the level of the whole study: The collaborator samples originated in the United States, Italy and Spain and spanned the acute and convalescent phases of COVID-19. The repertoires were made available in a free public database intended to serve as a resource for research on the immune response to SARS-CoV-2. The prospective study material was composed of cDNA or gDNA derived from T cells, B-cell-depleted T cells, or PBMCs. Subjects who had been exposed to COVID-19, were actively infected with it, or had recovered from it provided the deeply sampled blood TCRbeta repertoires that made up the dataset. The samples were drawn from the first 160 participants of the ongoing ImmuneRACE study and from 1,254 subjects provided by 6 global collaborators. Where available, HLA class I and class II types were taken from metadata supplied by the sample provider and were not determined by assay-based typing. Nearly every sample came with metadata listing a de-identified subject ID, COVID-19 status, age in years and sex.

V sheds 3 bases and J sheds 1 base, leaving 9 bases between their ends. The CDR3 spans 13 residues, from the cysteine through the phenylalanine. The sequence is cut down to CDR3 DNA, 39 bases in frame from base 1. The germline V gene (reference sequence) provides CDR1 GTSNPN and CDR2 SVGIG. TCRbeta CDR3 regions were amplified from genomic DNA using the immunoSEQ Assay, a bias-controlled multiplex PCR. Turning to the authors' computational methods: Within the assay, amplification of reference gene primers was used to estimate how many nucleated cells each sample contained. Sequence reads were collapsed and filtered to measure the absolute abundance of every unique TCRbeta CDR3 rearrangement. Productive Simpson clonality was computed per sample as the square root of Simpson's diversity index over productive rearrangements. The source is immuneACCESS, and TCRdb retained only in-frame sequences with V and J called. Part of the clones is not carried over; for the studies checked, unresolved V genes explain less than half of this, and the remainder is unexplained. V and J calls and clone size are as listed in that table; D and trimming were resolved from the DNA. This sample is represented by under 250,000 clones; roughly 90% of them were singletons. Together, the top ten hold around 4.8% of the sample.

Study-wide conclusions, independent of this receptor: How much clinical and demographic metadata was included differed by source and by participant, and the metadata was provided uncurated.

The sequence is built from TRBV30 and TRBJ1-1, with TRBD1 perhaps the D gene, on 5 matching bases. Source material: peripheral blood. This TCR was recovered from a woman aged 40 to 49 with acute or convalescent COVID-19. CDR3 sequence: CAWRVTANTEAFF. The bases are TGTGCCTGGAGGGTGACAGCGAACACTGAAGCTTTCTTT. The entire variable domain, with the stretches around the CDR3 drawn from the reference TRBV30 and TRBJ1-1 proteins, is SQTIHQWPATLVQPVGSPLSLECTVEGTSNPNLYWYRQAAGRGLQLLFYSVGIGQISSEVPQNLSASRPQDRQFILSSKKLLLSDSGFYLCAWRVTANTEAFFGQGTRLTVV.